One sample yielded the 5 T cell receptor beta chains listed below, sequenced in a study of post-analysis software for immune sequencing data. Study-wide results and caveats: Patients showed TRBV5-6, TRBV5-1 and TRBV20-1 among roughly five TRBV segments more frequent than in controls.

Unique molecular identifiers were present in the TCR beta cDNA libraries. Via MiXCR, TCRdb re-called the PCR reads, giving one row per CDR3 protein. The sample holds 700,000 to 900,000 distinct CDR3 sequences, 46% seen once. Which antigens these TCRs recognize remains unknown. Sequenced input: blood. The receptors shown here come from a girl aged 5-17 years with multiple sclerosis.

The rearrangement links TRBV19 to TRBJ2-6; D is uncertain. Trimming took off 3 bases at V and 0 bases at J, with 6 bases between the two ends. The CDR3 totals 15 residues. CDR1 LNHDA and CDR2 SQIVND come from the germline V gene (reference sequence). The CDR3 DNA follows: TGTGCCAGTAGTATCAAGGGCTCTGGGGCCAACGTCCTGACTTTC. Translated, it gives CASSIKGSGANVLTF. The entire variable domain, with the rest obtained from reference TRBV19 and TRBJ2-6, is as follows: DGGITQSPKYLFRKEGQNVTLSCEQNLNHDAMYWYRQDPGQGLRLIYYSQIVNDFQKGDIAEGYSVSREKKESFPLTVTSAQKNPTAFYLCASSIKGSGANVLTFGAGSRLTVL.

This clonotype was counted at least ten times. The chain uses TRBV11-2 and TRBJ2-1, with TRBD2 as a possible D gene (6 bases). The CDR3 has 13 amino acids. Germline CDR1 is SGHAT and CDR2 is FQNNGV. Trimming took off 2 bases at V and 9 bases at J, with 11 bases between the two ends. The CDR3 DNA sequence: TGTGCCAGCAGCTTATCGCGGGGAAGTGAGCAGTTCTTC. Encoded protein: CASSLSRGSEQFF.

The V call is TRBV29-1, the J call TRBJ2-7; no definite D call. Germline V gene sequence: CDR1 SQVTM, CDR2 ANQGSEA. CDR3 length equals 13 residues. The V gene lost 4 bases and the J gene lost 0 bases, with 10 bases spanning the gap. CDR3 loop: CSVGHHSSYEQYF. For the CDR3, the DNA is TGCAGCGTTGGACATCACAGCTCCTACGAGCAGTACTTC.

This CDR3 reads CAWSPHPFYGEKLFF. The CDR3 coding sequence is TGTGCCTGGAGTCCCCATCCATTCTACGGGGAAAAACTGTTTTTT. This rearrangement joins TRBV30 to TRBJ1-4; D unresolved. The germline V gene has CDR1 GTSNPN and CDR2 SVGIG (reference sequence). V was clipped by 2 bases and J by 8 bases, with 18 bases between them. This CDR3 has 15 amino acids.

This clonotype was observed a few times. The genes are TRBV29-1 and TRBJ2-1; 13 nucleotides line up with TRBD2. Looked up from germline, CDR1 is SQVTM and CDR2 is ANQGSEA. V was pared by 8 bases and J by 7 bases, with 8 bases of the junction left unmatched. The CDR3 covers 14 residues. The CDR3 coding sequence is TGCAGCATCACAGGGACTAGCGGGGTGAATGAGCAGTTCTTC. Its translation: CSITGTSGVNEQFF.